This record concerns one TCR beta chain sequence. Its specific antigen is unknown. No much larger clonotype is one base removed from it; base qualities were not supplied. These data come from a study of blood T cell repertoires in COVID-19 (dated by TCRdb to about 2020). Background for the entire study: Collaborator samples came from the United States, Italy and Spain and covered acute and convalescent phases of COVID-19. The repertoires were made available in a free public database intended to serve as a resource for research on the immune response to SARS-CoV-2. Where available, HLA class I and class II types were obtained from metadata supplied by the sample provider rather than from assay-based typing. Samples came from the ongoing ImmuneRACE study (first 160 participants) plus 1,254 subjects from 6 global collaborators. Subjects who had been exposed to COVID-19, were actively infected with it, or had recovered from it provided the deeply sampled blood TCRbeta repertoires that made up the dataset. The material from the prospective study consisted of cDNA or gDNA derived from T cells, B-cell-depleted T cells, or PBMCs. Sample metadata almost always included a de-identified subject ID, COVID-19 status, age in years and sex.

TCRbeta CDR3 regions were amplified from genomic DNA by means of the immunoSEQ Assay, a bias-controlled multiplex PCR. Per the source publication's procedure: The number of nucleated cells in each sample was estimated by amplification of reference gene primers within the assay. To quantify the absolute abundance of each unique TCRbeta CDR3 rearrangement, sequence reads were collapsed and filtered. Productive Simpson clonality was computed per sample as the square root of Simpson's diversity index over productive rearrangements. TCRdb carries this immuneACCESS record with in-frame sequences only. Its versions omit some clonotypes, under half of them owing to an unresolved V gene in the studies checked, with the rest unexplained. V, J and clone size were drawn from that table, and D and trimming were deduced from the DNA. Counted in this sample were 200,000 to 250,000 clones; roughly 80% of them appeared once. Clones ranked in the top ten supply 4.7% of the sample.

Whole blood was collected in K2EDTA tubes by collaborating institutions according to the institutions' own protocols. For TCRbeta analysis, collaborators shipped samples as frozen whole blood, isolated PBMCs, or DNA extracted from either of those sample types. Here V drops 2 bases and J drops 10 bases, and the junction holds 15 bases not matched to any gene. CDR1 and CDR2, per the germline V gene, are SGHVS and FQNEAQ. The CDR3, from cysteine to phenylalanine, totals 19 residues. This entry keeps only the CDR3 DNA: 57 bases, framed from base 1. General conclusions and limits of the study: How much clinical and demographic metadata was included differed by source and by participant, and the metadata was provided uncurated.

This clonotype was sampled from a woman aged 65 to 85 with acute or convalescent COVID-19. What was sequenced was peripheral blood. The chain is made from TRBV7-8 and TRBJ1-6, and TRBD1 aligns with 12 junction nucleotides. The CDR3 reads as follows: CASSLFDLGQGAGSSPLHF. Read as DNA, the sequence is TGTGCCAGCAGCTTATTTGATTTGGGACAGGGGGCAGGTAGCTCACCCCTCCACTTT.